Below are 26 T cell receptor beta chains sequenced from a single sample in a study of identifying expanded T cells in peripheral blood. TCRdb keeps only in-frame clones here, not all; method: immunoSEQ multiplex PCR. The sample lists over 70,000 clones, 88% occurring once. The sample taken for sequencing was blood. These receptors were obtained from a person between 18 and 75 years old in good health.

The chain employs TRBV29-1 and TRBJ2-3; D might be TRBD1 or TRBD2, each matching 6 bases. Germline V CDR1 and CDR2: SQVTM, ANQGSEA. Trimming cost V 7 bases and J 2 bases, with 19 bases left between them. This CDR3 has 15 residues. The CDR3 DNA is TGCAGCGGGAGGGGGGCACGGTACGTCACAGATACGCAGTATTTT. Amino acids: CSGRGARYVTDTQYF.

V usage is TRBV7-9 and J usage is TRBJ2-3, with 8 nucleotides matching TRBD2. Trimming took 5 bases from V and 4 from J; bases not matched to a gene: 5. This CDR3 contains 14 residues. Germline V gene sequence: CDR1 SEHNR, CDR2 FQNEAQ (reference sequence). CDR3 coding DNA: TGTGCCAGCAGCACCAGCGGGGGACCAGATACGCAGTATTTT. It specifies CASSTSGGPDTQYF.

This chain uses TRBV27 with TRBJ1-6, with 8 bases identical to TRBD1. The CDR3 spans 16 residues. The germline CDR1 and CDR2 sequences are MNHEY and SMNVEV (reference sequence). J was trimmed by 4 bases and V by 5 bases; bases with no gene match: 7. The CDR3 DNA sequence: TGTGCCAGCAGTCGGGACAGGCCCGGATATAATTCACCCCTCCACTTT. This sequence encodes CASSRDRPGYNSPLHF.

The chain has TRBV11-2 and TRBJ1-2; no clear D gene. This CDR3 comprises 13 residues. Between the trimmed V and J ends, which lost 1 base and 7 bases, there was a span of 10 bases. From germline, CDR1 is SGHAT and CDR2 FQNNGV. CDR3 residues: CASSLVRVGGYTF. CDR3 bases: TGTGCCAGCAGCTTAGTCAGAGTTGGTGGCTACACCTTC.

The chain combines TRBV7-9 with TRBJ1-2; 9 bases map to TRBD1. CDR3 length: 13 amino acids. Germline CDR1 SEHNR, CDR2 FQNEAQ (reference sequence). Trimming at V came to 6 bases and at J to 9 bases, leaving 8 bases not matched to a gene. The CDR3 DNA reads TGTGCCAGCAGTTTACAGGGGGCTGGGCGCTACACCTTC. Protein product: CASSLQGAGRYTF.

This chain connects TRBV7-6 to TRBJ2-5; D is unresolved. The CDR3 has 13 amino acids. Germline V gene sequence: CDR1 SGHVS, CDR2 FNYEAQ. V lost 5 bases, J lost 1 base, and 8 bases lay in between. In nucleotides, the CDR3 is TGTGCCAGCAGCCCCCTCGTCCAAGAGACCCAGTACTTC. Amino acid sequence: CASSPLVQETQYF.

The chain joins TRBV15 to TRBJ2-1, with 8 bases identical to TRBD2. The CDR3 is 14 amino acids. Germline trimming cut 3 bases from V and 6 bases from J; bases unmatched to any gene: 4. Germline CDR1 LNHNV, CDR2 YYDKDF (reference sequence). The CDR3 DNA reads TGTGCCACCAGCAGCGGGGGGGCGGGCAATGAGCAGTTCTTC. Translated: CATSSGGAGNEQFF.

The J gene is TRBJ2-1, the V gene TRBV5-1, with D possibly matching TRBD1 (6 bases). Between the trimmed V and J ends, which lost 4 bases and 1 base, there was a span of 12 bases. The CDR3 sequence is 15 residues long. In germline, CDR1 is SGHRS, CDR2 YFSETQ. CDR3 coding DNA: TGCGCCAGCAGCCCGGACAGCCTTTCCTACAATGAGCAGTTCTTC. This translates into CASSPDSLSYNEQFF.

This clone has more than one count but fewer than ten. The J gene is TRBJ2-7, the V gene TRBV11-3; D not resolved. Germline assignment: CDR1 SGHNT and CDR2 YENEEA. V was shortened by 5 bases and J by 7 bases, with 12 bases between the two germline ends. The CDR3 covers 12 residues. The CDR3 is CASSAWGGEQYF. CDR3 DNA: TGTGCCAGCAGCGCCTGGGGTGGGGAGCAGTACTTC. The complete variable domain, with remaining parts taken from reference TRBV11-3 and TRBJ2-7, reads EAGVVQSPRYKIIEKKQPVAFWCNPISGHNTLYWYLQNLGQGPELLIRYENEEAVDDSQLPKDRFSAERLKGVDSTLKIQPAELGDSAVYLCASSAWGGEQYFGPGTRLTVT.

CDR3 loop: CASSPRTGDTEAFF. CDR3 DNA sequence: TGTGCCAGCAGTCCCCGGACAGGGGACACTGAAGCTTTCTTT. The chain links TRBV7-6 to TRBJ1-1; 9 bases align to TRBD1. The CDR3 spans 14 residues. The V segment lost 6 bases and the J segment 3 bases; nucleotides outside the gene matches: 5. Germline CDR1 and CDR2: SGHVS and FNYEAQ.

The V gene is TRBV19, the J gene TRBJ1-2; D possibly corresponds to TRBD1 (5 bases). With 5 bases removed from V and 2 bases from J, the gap between germline ends came to 9 bases. The V gene's germline CDR1 is LNHDA and CDR2 SQIVND (reference sequence). The CDR3 length is 13 residues. CDR3 loop: CASSPGRNYGYTF. In DNA, the CDR3 is TGTGCCAGTAGTCCGGGACGGAACTATGGCTACACCTTC. Together with reference TRBV19 and TRBJ1-2, the CDR3 gives the full variable domain: DGGITQSPKYLFRKEGQNVTLSCEQNLNHDAMYWYRQDPGQGLRLIYYSQIVNDFQKGDIAEGYSVSREKKESFPLTVTSAQKNPTAFYLCASSPGRNYGYTFGSGTRLTVV.

The rearrangement links TRBV11-2 to TRBJ1-2; D call uncertain. The CDR3 is 13 residues long. The V gene's germline CDR1 is SGHAT and CDR2 FQNNGV. Trimming took off 5 bases at V and 8 bases at J, with 15 bases between the two ends. The chain's CDR3 is CASSLGGFLGYTF. The DNA of the CDR3 is TGTGCCAGCAGCCTAGGCGGGTTTCTGGGCTACACCTTC.

The CDR3 reads CASSFKPGQNYEQYF. In DNA form, the CDR3 reads TGTGCCAGCAGCTTTAAACCGGGACAGAACTACGAGCAGTACTTC. The chain carries TRBV6-5 and TRBJ2-7, with 7 bases matching TRBD1. The CDR3 is 15 residues long. V lost 6 bases, J lost 3 bases, and 11 bases stayed unmatched. Germline CDR1 and CDR2: MNHEY and SVGAGI.

The genes are TRBV5-8 and TRBJ2-3; 10 bases match TRBD1. V trimming: 4 bases; J trimming: 3 bases; junction bases outside the gene matches: 5. The germline V gene encodes CDR1 SGHTS and CDR2 YDEGEE. This CDR3 spans 15 amino acids. In DNA, the CDR3 is TGTGCCAGCAGCGTAGGACAGGGGGGAACAGATACGCAGTATTTT. Translating it yields CASSVGQGGTDTQYF.

The chain carries TRBV7-9 and TRBJ1-1; possible D gene TRBD1, 6 bases. The CDR3 covers 14 residues. With 2 bases removed from V and 1 base from J, the gap between germline ends came to 8 bases. CDR1 is SEHNR, CDR2 FQNEAQ, per germline (reference sequence). CDR3 DNA sequence: TGTGCCAGCAGCTTAACAGGGAGGAACACTGAAGCTTTCTTT. Translating gives CASSLTGRNTEAFF.

This clone occurred once. V usage is TRBV11-2 and J usage is TRBJ2-7; 10 bases agree with TRBD1. Germline V gene sequence: CDR1 SGHAT, CDR2 FQNNGV. The CDR3 contains 17 residues. V shed 5 bases, J shed 4 bases, and the junction held 14 bases outside the gene matches. CDR3 in DNA: TGTGCCAGCAGCCGAATTTCCGGGACAGGGGCGGGATACGAGCAGTACTTC. This encodes CASSRISGTGAGYEQYF.

The chain couples TRBV28 to TRBJ2-1, with D possibly being TRBD1 or TRBD2 (6 bases each). Germline CDR1 MDHEN, CDR2 SYDVKM. V lost 1 base, J lost 7 bases, and 14 bases lay in between. The CDR3 has 15 amino acids. This CDR3 is CASSLLGGFGNEQFF. The CDR3, as DNA: TGTGCCAGCAGTTTATTGGGGGGCTTTGGGAATGAGCAGTTCTTC.

The chain combines TRBV6-5 with TRBJ1-2, with 11 bases matching TRBD1. This CDR3 comprises 15 residues. J lost 3 bases, V lost 6 bases, and 6 bases had no gene match. Germline V CDR1 and CDR2: MNHEY, SVGAGI. CDR3 loop: CASRQGQGAYYGYTF. The CDR3 DNA sequence: TGTGCCAGCAGACAAGGACAGGGGGCATACTATGGCTACACCTTC.

This chain's CDR3 is CASSTLEGSYEQYF. The CDR3 nucleotides read TGTGCCAGCAGTACGCTGGAGGGCTCCTACGAGCAGTACTTC. The J gene is TRBJ2-7, the V gene TRBV9; maybe TRBD2 (6 bases). With 5 bases removed from V and 0 bases from J, the gap between germline ends came to 12 bases. Germline V CDR1 and CDR2: SGDLS, YYNGEE. The CDR3 sequence is 14 residues long.

This clone was seen once. V is TRBV19 and J is TRBJ2-4; 7 bases fit TRBD1. Germline V CDR1 and CDR2: LNHDA, SQIVND (reference sequence). The CDR3 consists of 18 residues. V was clipped by 5 bases and J by 2 bases; unmatched bases: 15. CDR3 loop: CASSPEPPTGNPKNIQYF. The CDR3 bases are TGTGCCAGTAGTCCCGAACCGCCGACAGGGAATCCCAAAAACATTCAGTACTTC.

V and J are TRBV18 and TRBJ2-3; the D is unclear. The germline V gene has CDR1 KGHSH and CDR2 LQKENI. Trimming took 3 bases from V and 2 from J, leaving 9 bases between them. CDR3 length: 14 residues. The CDR3 DNA follows: TGTGCCAGCTCACCGGAGCCATACACAGATACGCAGTATTTT. This sequence encodes CASSPEPYTDTQYF.

The chain has TRBV2 and TRBJ1-3; possible D gene TRBD1, 5 bases. CDR1 is SNHLY and CDR2 is FYNNEI in the germline V gene. Trimming removed 7 bases at V and 0 bases at J, with 10 bases between. The CDR3 is 14 amino acids. The CDR3 coding sequence is TGTGCCAGCACCCGGGACCTCTCTGGAAACACCATATATTTT. Translated: CASTRDLSGNTIYF.

Comment on this clone: The sample contains more than one DNA sequence encoding this CDR3. The chain joins TRBV6-5 to TRBJ2-7, with D possibly matching TRBD1 (6 bases). The ends were cut back, 2 bases at V and 3 bases at J, with 11 bases in the middle. Germline loops: CDR1 MNHEY, CDR2 SVGAGI. The CDR3 loop spans 14 amino acids. DNA for the CDR3: TGTGCCAGCAGTTACGGGCAGGGGAGCTACGAGCAGTACTTC. Its protein is CASSYGQGSYEQYF.

The chain has TRBV9 and TRBJ1-6; D uncertain. V lost 0 bases, J lost 0 bases, and 10 bases lay in between. CDR1 and CDR2 (germline): SGDLS, YYNGEE. The CDR3 has 17 residues. This CDR3 is CASSVGWSSSYNSPLHF. In DNA, the CDR3 is TGTGCCAGCAGCGTAGGTTGGTCCAGCTCCTATAATTCACCCCTCCACTTT.

The chain joins TRBV7-8 to TRBJ2-5, with D maybe TRBD2 (5 bases). Looked up from germline, CDR1 is SGHVS and CDR2 is FQNEAQ. Trimming left V 5 bases short and J 4 bases short, with 14 bases between. The length of the CDR3 is 14 residues. CDR3 in amino acids: CASSPTRDAETQYF. The DNA for the CDR3 is TGTGCCAGCAGCCCCACGAGGGATGCAGAGACCCAGTACTTC.

This sequence joins TRBV7-9 and TRBJ1-2, with a weak D call TRBD1 (5 bases). V shed 6 bases and J shed 8 bases, with 13 bases lying between them. The CDR3 is 12 residues long. Germline loops: CDR1 SEHNR, CDR2 FQNEAQ (reference sequence). The CDR3 is CASSNGGKGYTF. CDR3 nucleotides: TGTGCCAGCAGTAATGGGGGGAAAGGCTACACCTTC.